This entry describes one T cell receptor beta chain. Produced via immunoSEQ multiplex PCR; TCRdb's table is partial and in-frame only. The sample lists some 99,000 clones, roughly 84% occurring once. The germline V gene encodes CDR1 SGHDT and CDR2 YYEEEE. The CDR3 runs to 15 residues. J lost 9 bases, V lost 3 bases, and 8 bases had no gene match. This specimen comes from a study of blood T cell repertoires in COVID-19. As for the study in general: The study drew acute and convalescent COVID-19 samples from the United States, Italy and Spain. Nucleic acid was either cDNA or gDNA, and it came from T cells, B-cell-depleted T cells, or PBMCs.

This sequence was found in a woman between 50 and 59 years old with acute or convalescent COVID-19. Sequencing used peripheral blood. The V and J genes are TRBV5-6 and TRBJ1-6; 8 bases map to TRBD1. The CDR3 DNA follows: TGTGCCAGCAGCTCCTTACAGGGGGGGGGTTCACCCCTCCACTTT. Translating gives CASSSLQGGGSPLHF. The full variable domain, its missing parts supplied by reference TRBV5-6 and TRBJ1-6, is DAGVTQSPTHLIKTRGQQVTLRCSPKSGHDTVSWYQQALGQGPQFIFQYYEEEERQRGNFPDRFSGHQFPNYSSELNVNALLLGDSALYLCASSSLQGGGSPLHFGNGTRLTVT.